The 14 T cell receptor beta chains in this list originate from one sample, sequenced in a study of CD8 T cells in Susac syndrome. The RNA input was about 0.5 to 1 ug, and it was reverse transcribed with random hexamers. MiXCR was run by TCRdb on the immunoSEQ multiplex PCR reads, yielding one entry per CDR3 protein. The sample includes a few hundred thousand distinct CDR3 sequences, 92% of them seen just once. Sequenced: CD8+ T cells from PBMCs. These receptors all come from a human donor with multiple sclerosis.

The sample holds one count of this clonotype. The chain recombines TRBV6-5 with TRBJ2-1; D is undetermined. The CDR3 is 15 residues long. The ends were cut back, 8 bases at V and 1 base at J, with 15 bases in the middle. The germline V gene encodes CDR1 MNHEY and CDR2 SVGAGI. CDR3 amino acids: CASALLEGSYNEQFF. In DNA form, the CDR3 reads TGTGCCAGCGCTCTGTTGGAAGGGTCCTACAATGAGCAGTTCTTC.

The chain carries TRBV28 and TRBJ2-1; D remains ambiguous. Deletions cut 8 bases from V and 0 bases from J, with 14 bases between. The CDR3 consists of 15 residues. Germline values: CDR1 MDHEN, CDR2 SYDVKM. The CDR3: CASDNGRSSYNEQFF. As DNA, the CDR3 is TGTGCCAGCGACAACGGACGCAGCTCCTACAATGAGCAGTTCTTC.

This chain connects TRBV5-4 to TRBJ1-2; D perhaps matches TRBD1 (5 bases). This CDR3 has 14 amino acids. V shed 0 bases and J shed 4 bases, with 10 bases lying between them. Per the germline V gene, CDR1 is SGHNT and CDR2 is YYREEE (reference sequence). The CDR3: CASSLGTGTYGYTF. The CDR3 region has the DNA TGTGCCAGCAGCTTGGGAACCGGGACCTATGGCTACACCTTC.

The chain links TRBV9 to TRBJ2-1; D is uncertain. With 4 bases removed from V and 9 bases from J, the gap between germline ends came to 11 bases. Germline V gene data show CDR1 as SGDLS and CDR2 as YYNGEE. The length of the CDR3 is 12 residues. The CDR3 DNA follows: TGTGCCAGCAGCCTCCCTTGGGGTGAGCAGTTCTTC. This gives the protein CASSLPWGEQFF.

The chain employs TRBV5-6 and TRBJ2-1, with 10 bases aligning to TRBD1. The CDR3 runs 17 residues. V trimming: 0 bases; J trimming: 1 base; junction bases outside the gene matches: 4. From germline, CDR1 is SGHDT and CDR2 YYEEEE. The CDR3 region has the DNA TGTGCCAGCAGCTTGGCGACAGGGGGCTTATCCTACAATGAGCAGTTCTTC. Protein sequence: CASSLATGGLSYNEQFF.

The V gene is TRBV19, the J gene TRBJ1-2, with 7 positions matching TRBD1. Germline values: CDR1 LNHDA, CDR2 SQIVND (reference sequence). The CDR3 has 13 residues. J lost 7 bases, V lost 5 bases, and 7 bases had no gene match. The CDR3 bases are TGTGCCAGTAGTCCCGACAGGGTGTTTGGCTACACCTTC. It codes for CASSPDRVFGYTF.

This clonotype was seen just once. This chain connects TRBV12-3 or TRBV12-4 to TRBJ2-7; 8 bases align to TRBD2. V lost 5 bases and J lost 0; bases outside the gene matches: 9. The CDR3 contains 16 residues. As DNA, the CDR3 is TGTGCCAGCAGTAGCACTAGCGGATATCTCTCCTACGAGCAGTACTTC. As protein: CASSSTSGYLSYEQYF.

The genes are TRBV7-9 and TRBJ2-7; 9 bases fit TRBD1. CDR1 is SEHNR and CDR2 is FQNEAQ in the germline V gene (reference sequence). This CDR3 comprises 15 residues. Germline trimming cut 1 base from V and 4 bases from J; bases unmatched to any gene: 5. CDR3 residues: CASSLVTGGEYEQYF. As DNA, the CDR3 is TGTGCCAGCAGCTTAGTTACAGGGGGCGAGTACGAGCAGTACTTC.

The chain links TRBV9 to TRBJ1-2; 7 bases align to TRBD1. Germline assignment: CDR1 SGDLS and CDR2 YYNGEE. There are 15 residues in the CDR3. The V gene end was trimmed by 4 bases and the J gene end by 2 bases; junction bases not matched to a gene: 8. For the CDR3, the DNA is TGTGCCAGCAGCCAGACAGGGAGGGCAAACTATGGCTACACCTTC. Translation: CASSQTGRANYGYTF.

The V gene is TRBV25-1, the J gene TRBJ2-1; D uncertain. Deletions cut 2 bases from V and 6 bases from J, with 14 bases between. Germline assignment: CDR1 MGHDK and CDR2 SYGVNS. The CDR3 is 15 amino acids. Here the CDR3 reads CASSEIGPQSNEQFF. In DNA, the CDR3 is TGTGCCAGCAGTGAAATAGGGCCACAGTCCAATGAGCAGTTCTTC.

The chain has TRBV9 and TRBJ1-3; D is perhaps TRBD1 (6 bases). CDR1 and CDR2 from the germline V gene are SGDLS and YYNGEE. V lost 3 bases to trimming and J lost 2 bases, with 12 bases between them. CDR3 length: 15 residues. The DNA of the CDR3 is TGTGCCAGCAGCGGCAGGGGTGAGGCTGGAAACACCATATATTTT. This sequence encodes CASSGRGEAGNTIYF.

V is TRBV12-3 or TRBV12-4 and J is TRBJ1-2, with TRBD1 identical over 11 bases. The CDR3 spans 14 residues. V shed 5 bases, J shed 6 bases, and the junction held 5 bases outside the gene matches. The CDR3 spells CASSNGQGADGYTF. In DNA form, the CDR3 reads TGTGCCAGCAGTAATGGACAGGGGGCGGATGGCTACACCTTC.

The chain links TRBV4-1 to TRBJ2-7, with TRBD1 matching over 7 bases. After removal of 1 base from V and 1 base from J, the junction contained 4 bases not matched to a gene. Germline loops: CDR1 MGHRA, CDR2 YSYEKL. The CDR3 loop spans 15 amino acids. CDR3 nucleotides: TGCGCCAGCAGCCAAGCGACAGGGTGGTCCTACGAGCAGTACTTC. As protein: CASSQATGWSYEQYF.

The DNA for the CDR3 is TGTGCCAGCAGTGGACCGGGACAGGGGGCCTACGAGCAGTACTTC. Its protein is CASSGPGQGAYEQYF. The J gene is TRBJ2-7, the V gene TRBV25-1, with 11 bases identical to TRBD1. The trim removed 4 bases at V and 2 bases at J, leaving 4 bases unmatched. The CDR3 sequence is 15 residues long. The germline CDR1 and CDR2 sequences are MGHDK and SYGVNS.